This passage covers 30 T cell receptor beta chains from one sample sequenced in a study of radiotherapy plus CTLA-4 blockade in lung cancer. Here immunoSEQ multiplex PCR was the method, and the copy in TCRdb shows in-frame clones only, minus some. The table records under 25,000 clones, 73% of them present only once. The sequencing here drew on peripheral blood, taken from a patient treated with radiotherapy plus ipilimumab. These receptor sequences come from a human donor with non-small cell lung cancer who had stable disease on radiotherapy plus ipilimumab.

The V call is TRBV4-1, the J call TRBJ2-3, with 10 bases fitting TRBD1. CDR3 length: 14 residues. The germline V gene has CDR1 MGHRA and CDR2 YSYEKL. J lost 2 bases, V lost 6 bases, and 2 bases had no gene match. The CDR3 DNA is TGCGCCAGCAGGGGGACAGGGGCCACAGATACGCAGTATTTT. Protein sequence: CASRGTGATDTQYF.

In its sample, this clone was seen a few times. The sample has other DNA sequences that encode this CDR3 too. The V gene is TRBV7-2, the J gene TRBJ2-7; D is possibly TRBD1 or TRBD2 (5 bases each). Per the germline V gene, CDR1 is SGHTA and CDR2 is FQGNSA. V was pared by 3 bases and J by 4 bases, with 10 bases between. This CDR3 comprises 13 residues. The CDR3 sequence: CASSLGLAYEQYF. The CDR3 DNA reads TGTGCCAGCAGCTTGGGGCTAGCTTACGAGCAGTACTTC.

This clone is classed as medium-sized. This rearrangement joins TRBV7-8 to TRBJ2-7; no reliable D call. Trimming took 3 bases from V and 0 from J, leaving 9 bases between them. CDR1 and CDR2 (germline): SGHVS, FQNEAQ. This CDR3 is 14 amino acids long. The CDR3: CASSFEETSYEQYF. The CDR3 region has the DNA TGTGCCAGCAGCTTTGAGGAAACCTCCTACGAGCAGTACTTC. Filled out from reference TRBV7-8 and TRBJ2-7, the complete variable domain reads GAGVSQSPRYKVAKRGQDVALRCDPISGHVSLFWYQQALGQGPEFLTYFQNEAQLDKSGLPSDRFFAERPEGSVSTLKIQRTQQEDSAVYLCASSFEETSYEQYFGPGTRLTVT.

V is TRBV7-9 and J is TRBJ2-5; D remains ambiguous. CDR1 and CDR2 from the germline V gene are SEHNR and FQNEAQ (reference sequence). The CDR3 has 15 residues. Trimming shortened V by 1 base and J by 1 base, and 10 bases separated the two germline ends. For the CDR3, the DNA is TGTGCCAGCAGCTTAGGTTTAGATAGCCAAGAGACCCAGTACTTC. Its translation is CASSLGLDSQETQYF.

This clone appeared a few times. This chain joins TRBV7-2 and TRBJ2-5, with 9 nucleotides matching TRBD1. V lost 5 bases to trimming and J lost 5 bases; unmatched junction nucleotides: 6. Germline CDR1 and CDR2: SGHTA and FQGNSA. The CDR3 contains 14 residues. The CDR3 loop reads CASSKDRGLETQYF. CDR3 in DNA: TGTGCCAGCAGCAAGGACAGGGGTTTGGAGACCCAGTACTTC.

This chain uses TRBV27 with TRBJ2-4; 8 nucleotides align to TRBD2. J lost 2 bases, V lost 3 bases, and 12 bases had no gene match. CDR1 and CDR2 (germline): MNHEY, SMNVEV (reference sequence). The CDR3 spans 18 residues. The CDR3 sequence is CASSFSGRGVSTKNIQYF. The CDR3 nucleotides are TGTGCCAGCAGTTTCAGCGGGAGAGGGGTATCTACCAAAAACATTCAGTACTTC.

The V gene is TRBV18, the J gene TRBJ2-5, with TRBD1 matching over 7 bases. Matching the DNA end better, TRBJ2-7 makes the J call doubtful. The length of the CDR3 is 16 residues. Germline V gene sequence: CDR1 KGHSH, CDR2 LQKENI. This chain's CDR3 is CASSPTVGGLRDEQYF. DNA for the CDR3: TGTGCCAGCTCACCAACTGTAGGGGGCCTTCGGGACGAGCAGTACTTC.

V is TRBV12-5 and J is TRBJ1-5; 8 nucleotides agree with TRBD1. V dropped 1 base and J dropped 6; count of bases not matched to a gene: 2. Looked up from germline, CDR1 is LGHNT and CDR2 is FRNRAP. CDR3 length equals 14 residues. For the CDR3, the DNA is TGTGCTAGTGGTTTGGGGACAGGGCTTCAGCCCCAGCATTTT. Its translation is CASGLGTGLQPQHF. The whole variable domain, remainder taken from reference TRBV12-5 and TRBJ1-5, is DARVTQTPRHKVTEMGQEVTMRCQPILGHNTVFWYRQTMMQGLELLAYFRNRAPLDDSGMPKDRFSAEMPDATLATLKIQPSEPRDSAVYFCASGLGTGLQPQHFGDGTRLSIL.

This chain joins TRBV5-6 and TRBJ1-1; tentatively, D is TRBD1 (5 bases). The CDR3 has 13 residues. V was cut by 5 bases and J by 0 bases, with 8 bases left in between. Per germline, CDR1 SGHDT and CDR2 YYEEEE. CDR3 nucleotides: TGTGCCAGCAGGGCAGGGATGAACACTGAAGCTTTCTTT. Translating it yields CASRAGMNTEAFF.

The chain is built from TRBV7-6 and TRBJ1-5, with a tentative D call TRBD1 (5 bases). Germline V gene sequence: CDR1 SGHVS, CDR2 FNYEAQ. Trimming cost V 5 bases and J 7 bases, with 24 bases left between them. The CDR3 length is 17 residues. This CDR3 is CASSPTWGIGVPQPQHF. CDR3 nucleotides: TGTGCCAGCAGCCCTACCTGGGGGATTGGGGTGCCCCAGCCCCAGCATTTT.

Written as DNA, the CDR3 is TGTGCCATCAGTGGGCTAGCGGGAGTCGAGCAGTACTTC. Amino acids: CAISGLAGVEQYF. V and J are TRBV10-3 and TRBJ2-7, with 10 positions matching TRBD2. V was pared by 4 bases and J by 6 bases, with 3 bases of the junction left unmatched. Germline V gives CDR1 ENHRY, CDR2 SYGVKD. The CDR3 has 13 amino acids.

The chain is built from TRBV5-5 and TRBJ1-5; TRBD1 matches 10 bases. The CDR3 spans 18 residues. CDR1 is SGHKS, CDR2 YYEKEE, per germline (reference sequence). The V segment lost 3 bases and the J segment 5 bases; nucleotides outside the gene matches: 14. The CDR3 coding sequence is TGTGCCAGCAGCTGGATTGGGACAGGGGTGCTGGTGGATCAGCCCCAGCATTTT. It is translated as CASSWIGTGVLVDQPQHF.

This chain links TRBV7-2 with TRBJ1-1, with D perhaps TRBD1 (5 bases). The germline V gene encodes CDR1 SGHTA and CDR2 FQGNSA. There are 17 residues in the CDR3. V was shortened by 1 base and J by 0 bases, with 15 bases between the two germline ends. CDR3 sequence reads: CASSLEWMGLLNTEAFF. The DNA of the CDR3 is TGTGCCAGCAGCTTAGAATGGATGGGGCTGCTGAACACTGAAGCTTTCTTT.

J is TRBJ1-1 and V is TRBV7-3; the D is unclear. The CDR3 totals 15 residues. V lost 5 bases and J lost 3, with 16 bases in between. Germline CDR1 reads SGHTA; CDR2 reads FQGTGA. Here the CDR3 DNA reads TGTGCCAGCAGCCCCCTCGGCGGGGTGGACACTGAAGCTTTCTTT. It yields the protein CASSPLGGVDTEAFF.

Written as DNA, the CDR3 is TGTGCCAGCAGCACAGCCGGGACAGGGGTCGGGAATGAGCAGTTCTTC. This encodes CASSTAGTGVGNEQFF. V is TRBV4-2 and J is TRBJ2-1; 10 bases are a match to TRBD1. The CDR3 length is 16 residues. CDR1 is LGHNA and CDR2 is YNFKEQ in the germline V gene. The J segment lost 7 bases and the V segment lost 5 bases, leaving 11 bases of the junction unmatched.

CDR3 sequence reads: CASSIRRAGANVLTF. The CDR3 nucleotides are TGTGCCAGTAGTATAAGGAGAGCTGGGGCCAACGTCCTGACTTTC. The rearrangement links TRBV19 to TRBJ2-6, with unresolved D. CDR1 and CDR2 (germline): LNHDA, SQIVND (reference sequence). This CDR3 has 15 residues. Between the trimmed V and J ends, which lost 2 bases and 2 bases, there was a span of 7 bases. Filled out from reference TRBV19 and TRBJ2-6, the complete variable domain reads DGGITQSPKYLFRKEGQNVTLSCEQNLNHDAMYWYRQDPGQGLRLIYYSQIVNDFQKGDIAEGYSVSREKKESFPLTVTSAQKNPTAFYLCASSIRRAGANVLTFGAGSRLTVL.

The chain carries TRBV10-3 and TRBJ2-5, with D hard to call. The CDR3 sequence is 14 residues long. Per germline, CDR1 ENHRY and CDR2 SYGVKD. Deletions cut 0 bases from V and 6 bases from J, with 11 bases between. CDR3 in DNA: TGTGCCATCAGTGAGTCGAGTAGACCCAAGACCCAGTACTTC. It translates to CAISESSRPKTQYF.

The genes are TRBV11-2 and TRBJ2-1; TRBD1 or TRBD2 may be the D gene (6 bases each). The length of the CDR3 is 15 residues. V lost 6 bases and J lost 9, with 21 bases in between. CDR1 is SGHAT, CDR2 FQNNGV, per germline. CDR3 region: CASSPGPGGQGEQFF. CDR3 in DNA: TGTGCCAGCAGTCCAGGTCCTGGGGGGCAGGGTGAGCAGTTCTTC.

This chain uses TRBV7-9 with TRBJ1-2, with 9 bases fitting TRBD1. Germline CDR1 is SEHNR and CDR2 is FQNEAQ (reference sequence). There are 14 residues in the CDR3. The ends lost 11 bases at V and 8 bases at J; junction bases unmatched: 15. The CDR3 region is CAPDGDRDSQGYTF. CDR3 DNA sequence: TGTGCCCCCGACGGGGACAGGGACTCCCAGGGCTACACCTTC.

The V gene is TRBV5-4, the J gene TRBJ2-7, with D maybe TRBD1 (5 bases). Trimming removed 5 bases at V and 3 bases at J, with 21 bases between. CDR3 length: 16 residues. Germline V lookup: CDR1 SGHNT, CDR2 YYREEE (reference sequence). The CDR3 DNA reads TGTGCCAGCAGTCGCAAGTCCCTCCAGGGAAACTACGAGCAGTACTTC. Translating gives CASSRKSLQGNYEQYF.

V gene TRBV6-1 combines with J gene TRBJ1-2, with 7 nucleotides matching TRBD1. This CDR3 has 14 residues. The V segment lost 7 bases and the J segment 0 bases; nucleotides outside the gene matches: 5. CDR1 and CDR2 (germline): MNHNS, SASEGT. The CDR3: CASKGGQANYGYTF. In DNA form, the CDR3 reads TGTGCCAGCAAGGGCGGACAGGCTAACTATGGCTACACCTTC.

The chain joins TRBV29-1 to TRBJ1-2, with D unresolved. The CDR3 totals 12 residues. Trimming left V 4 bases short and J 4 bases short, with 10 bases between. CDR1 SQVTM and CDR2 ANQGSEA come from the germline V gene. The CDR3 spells CSVGMDLYGYTF. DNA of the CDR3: TGCAGCGTTGGGATGGACCTCTATGGCTACACCTTC.

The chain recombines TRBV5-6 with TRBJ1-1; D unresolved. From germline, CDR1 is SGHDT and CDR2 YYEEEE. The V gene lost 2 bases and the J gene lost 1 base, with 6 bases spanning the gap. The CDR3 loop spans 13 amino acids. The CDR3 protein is CASSLLGNTEAFF. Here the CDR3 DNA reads TGTGCCAGCAGCTTACTAGGGAACACTGAAGCTTTCTTT.

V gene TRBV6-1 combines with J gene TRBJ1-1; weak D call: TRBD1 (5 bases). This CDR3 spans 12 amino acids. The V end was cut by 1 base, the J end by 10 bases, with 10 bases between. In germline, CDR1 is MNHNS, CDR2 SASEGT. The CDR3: CASSEGTTRAFF. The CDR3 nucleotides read TGTGCCAGCAGTGAAGGGACAACGCGAGCTTTCTTT.

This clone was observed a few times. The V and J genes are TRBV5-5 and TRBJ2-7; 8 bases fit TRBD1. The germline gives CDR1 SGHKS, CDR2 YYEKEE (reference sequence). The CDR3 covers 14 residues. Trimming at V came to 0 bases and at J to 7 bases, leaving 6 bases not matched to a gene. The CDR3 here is CASSLGAGGGEQYF. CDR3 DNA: TGTGCCAGCAGCTTGGGGGCAGGGGGCGGAGAGCAGTACTTC.

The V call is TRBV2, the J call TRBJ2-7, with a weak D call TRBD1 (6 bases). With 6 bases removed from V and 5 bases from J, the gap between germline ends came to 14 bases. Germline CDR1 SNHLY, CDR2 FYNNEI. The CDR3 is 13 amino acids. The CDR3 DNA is TGTGCCAGCAGCATCAGGGGTTCTAACGAGCAGTACTTC. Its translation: CASSIRGSNEQYF.

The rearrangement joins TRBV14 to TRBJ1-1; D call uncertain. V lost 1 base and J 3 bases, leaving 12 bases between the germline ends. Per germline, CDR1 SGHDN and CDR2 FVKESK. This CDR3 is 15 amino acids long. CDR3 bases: TGTGCCAGCAGCCAAGTCGCGGGAGACTACACTGAAGCTTTCTTT. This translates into CASSQVAGDYTEAFF.

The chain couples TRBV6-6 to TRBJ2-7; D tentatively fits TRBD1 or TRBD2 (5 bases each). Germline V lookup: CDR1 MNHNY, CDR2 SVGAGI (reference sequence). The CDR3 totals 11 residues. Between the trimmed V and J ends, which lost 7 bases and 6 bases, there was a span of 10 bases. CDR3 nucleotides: TGTGCCAGCACGAGGGGCGGCGAGCAGTACTTC. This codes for CASTRGGEQYF.

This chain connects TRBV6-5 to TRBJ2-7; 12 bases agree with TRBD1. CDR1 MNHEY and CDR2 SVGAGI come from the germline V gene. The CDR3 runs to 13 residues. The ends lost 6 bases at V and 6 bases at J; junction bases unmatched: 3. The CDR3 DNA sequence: TGTGCCAGCAGGGGGGACAGGGGGCGCGAGCAGTACTTC. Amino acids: CASRGDRGREQYF.

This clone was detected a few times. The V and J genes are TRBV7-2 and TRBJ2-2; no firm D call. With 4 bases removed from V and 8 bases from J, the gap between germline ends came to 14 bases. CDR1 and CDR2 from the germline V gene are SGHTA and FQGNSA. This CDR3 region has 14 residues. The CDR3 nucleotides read TGTGCCAGCAGCTCACAAGTCGGAAAGGGGGAGCTGTTTTTT. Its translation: CASSSQVGKGELFF.